This TCR beta chain is drawn from a study of T cell responses to AZD1222 COVID-19 vaccine. General study points: A mostly white British donor set with more females was recruited, and clonal diversity was possibly underestimated. Spike-wide vaccine-associated CD4 TCRs dominated at 160-218 and 743-854. Per reports, nearly half of all spike-specific TCRs target regions that are unmutated in variants.

Assay: immunoSEQ multiplex PCR; the TCRdb copy retains only in-frame clones and omits some. Of around 88,000 clones listed, 86% are singletons. Germline CDR1 SGHDN, CDR2 FVKESK. This CDR3 has 16 amino acids. The V gene end was trimmed by 1 base and the J gene end by 5 bases; junction bases not matched to a gene: 8. As for this clone: Its antigen is not identified.

This sample comprised peripheral blood, obtained on day 0 of AZD1222 vaccination. The TCR originated in an adult in good health. This chain joins TRBV14 and TRBJ2-3; 8 bases align to TRBD2. CDR3 bases: TGTGCCAGCAGCCAAGTACGGGGGGGCCGGGGAGATACGCAGTATTTT. Amino acids: CASSQVRGGRGDTQYF.